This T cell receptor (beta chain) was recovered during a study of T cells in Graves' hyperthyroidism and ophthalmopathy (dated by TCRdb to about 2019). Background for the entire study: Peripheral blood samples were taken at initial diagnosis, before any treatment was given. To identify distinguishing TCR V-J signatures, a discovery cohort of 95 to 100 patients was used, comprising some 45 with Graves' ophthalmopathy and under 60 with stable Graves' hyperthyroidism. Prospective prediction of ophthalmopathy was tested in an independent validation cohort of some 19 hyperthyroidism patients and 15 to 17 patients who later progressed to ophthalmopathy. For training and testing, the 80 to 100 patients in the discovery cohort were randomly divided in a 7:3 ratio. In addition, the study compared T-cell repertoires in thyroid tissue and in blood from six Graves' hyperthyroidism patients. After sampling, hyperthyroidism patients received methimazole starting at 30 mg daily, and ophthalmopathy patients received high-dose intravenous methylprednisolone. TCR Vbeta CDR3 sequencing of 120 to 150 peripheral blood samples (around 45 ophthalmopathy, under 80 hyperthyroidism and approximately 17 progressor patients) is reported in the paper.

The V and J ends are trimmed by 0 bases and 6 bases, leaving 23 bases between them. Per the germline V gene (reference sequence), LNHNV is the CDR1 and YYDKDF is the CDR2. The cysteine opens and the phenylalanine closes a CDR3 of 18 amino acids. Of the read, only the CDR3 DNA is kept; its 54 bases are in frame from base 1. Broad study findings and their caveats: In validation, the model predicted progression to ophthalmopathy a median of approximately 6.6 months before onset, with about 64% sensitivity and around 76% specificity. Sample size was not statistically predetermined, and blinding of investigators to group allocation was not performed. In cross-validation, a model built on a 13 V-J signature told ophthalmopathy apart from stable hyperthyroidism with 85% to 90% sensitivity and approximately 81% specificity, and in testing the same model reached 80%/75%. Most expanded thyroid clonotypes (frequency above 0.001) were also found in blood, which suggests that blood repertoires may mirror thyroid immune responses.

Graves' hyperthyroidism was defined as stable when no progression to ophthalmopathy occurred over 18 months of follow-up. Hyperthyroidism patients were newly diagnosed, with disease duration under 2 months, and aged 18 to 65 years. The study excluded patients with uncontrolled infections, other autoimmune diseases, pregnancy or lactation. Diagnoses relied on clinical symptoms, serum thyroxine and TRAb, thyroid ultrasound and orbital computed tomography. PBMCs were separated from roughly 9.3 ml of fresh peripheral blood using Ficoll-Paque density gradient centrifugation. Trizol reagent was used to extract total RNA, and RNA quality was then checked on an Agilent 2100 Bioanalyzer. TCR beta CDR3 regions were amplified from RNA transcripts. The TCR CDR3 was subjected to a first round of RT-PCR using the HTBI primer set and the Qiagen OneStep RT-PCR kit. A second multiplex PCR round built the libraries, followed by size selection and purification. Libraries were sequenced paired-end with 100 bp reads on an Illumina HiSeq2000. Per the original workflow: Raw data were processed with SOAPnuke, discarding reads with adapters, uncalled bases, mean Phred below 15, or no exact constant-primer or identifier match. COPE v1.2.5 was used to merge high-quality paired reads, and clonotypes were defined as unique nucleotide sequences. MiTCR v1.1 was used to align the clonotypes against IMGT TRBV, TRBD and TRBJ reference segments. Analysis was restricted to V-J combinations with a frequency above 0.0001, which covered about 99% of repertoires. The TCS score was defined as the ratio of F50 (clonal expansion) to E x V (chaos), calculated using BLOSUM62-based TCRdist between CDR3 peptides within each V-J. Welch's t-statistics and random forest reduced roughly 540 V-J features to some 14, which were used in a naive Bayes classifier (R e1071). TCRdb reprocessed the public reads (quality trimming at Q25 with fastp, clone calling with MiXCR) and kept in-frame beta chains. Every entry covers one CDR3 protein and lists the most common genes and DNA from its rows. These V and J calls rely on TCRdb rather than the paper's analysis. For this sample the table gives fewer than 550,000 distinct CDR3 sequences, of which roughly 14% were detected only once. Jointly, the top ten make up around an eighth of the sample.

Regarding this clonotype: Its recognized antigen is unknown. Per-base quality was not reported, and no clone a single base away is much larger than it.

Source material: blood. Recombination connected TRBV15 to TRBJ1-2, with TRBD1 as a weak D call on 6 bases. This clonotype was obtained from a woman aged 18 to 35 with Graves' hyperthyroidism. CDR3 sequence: CATSRDRGNILATHGYTF. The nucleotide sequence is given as TGTGCCACCAGCAGAGATAGGGGGAACATCTTGGCAACTCATGGCTACACCTTC.